This TCR beta chain was found in a study of CD8+ T cells in alopecia areata. Study at large: Patients in the treated group were given tofacitinib by mouth, 5 to 10 mg twice a day.

Germline lookup yields CDR1 MGHRA and CDR2 YSYEKL. V was pared by 3 bases and J by 7 bases, with 13 bases of the junction left unmatched. The CDR3 is 16 residues long. This clone was seen only a few times. Its antigen is unknown. Obtained from alopecia areata patients were lesional scalp punch biopsies along with peripheral blood. RNA extraction and reverse transcription yielded cDNA as sequencing template. The protocol was immunoSEQ multiplex PCR, while the TCRdb copy is restricted to in-frame clones and leaves out a portion. The sample shows 150,000 to 200,000 clones, roughly 60% of them seen only once. General study results and limits: An increase in clonality over normal scalp was evident in lesional scalp, especially alopecia totalis/universalis. When scalp samples are sequenced, resident alphabeta T cells of normal skin are also captured.

This clonotype was obtained from a human donor with alopecia areata. Sequencing was performed on CD4+ T cells sorted from blood, taken at week 0. This rearrangement joins TRBV4-1 to TRBJ2-3; 7 bases map to TRBD2. CDR3 DNA sequence: TGCGCCAGCAGCCAGACCCCTGGGGGGGGGTCGAATACGCAGTATTTT. Translating gives CASSQTPGGGSNTQYF.